This section outlines one TCR beta chain sequence together with its context. This record comes from a study of blood T cell repertoires in COVID-19. Study overall: Acute-phase and convalescent COVID-19 samples originated in the United States, Italy and Spain. In each case, the material was cDNA or gDNA derived from T cells, B-cell-depleted T cells, or PBMCs.

The CDR3 spans 15 residues. The germline gives CDR1 SGDLS, CDR2 YYNGEE. Trimming stripped 0 bases from V and 2 bases from J, with 11 bases between. In the original processing: Nucleated cell number was recorded as an estimate derived from reference gene primer amplification. Using immunoSEQ multiplex PCR, the repertoire was profiled, and TCRdb retains in-frame clones only, with some absent. That table supplies the V and J calls and clone size; D and trimming were determined from the DNA. The sample includes some 150,000 clones, approximately 90% of them seen just once. The chain uses TRBV9 and TRBJ1-2, with D possibly being TRBD1 (5 bases). The clonotype originates from a woman in her 40s with acute or convalescent COVID-19. Sequenced material: peripheral blood. The DNA for the CDR3 is TGTGCCAGCAGCGTAGGACAGAAGACAAACTATGGCTACACCTTC. Its translation is CASSVGQKTNYGYTF.